This T cell receptor (beta chain) was profiled in a study of blood T cell repertoires in COVID-19. The data were produced by immunoSEQ multiplex PCR, yet TCRdb's version contains in-frame clones alone and is incomplete. The repertoire includes some 220,000 clones, approximately 85% of them detected once, and 4% to 6% sits in the top ten. The CDR3 is 19 amino acids. Germline CDR1 and CDR2: MGHRA and YSYEKL. V trimming: 0 bases; J trimming: 8 bases; junction bases outside the gene matches: 18. This receptor was obtained from a man aged 50 or older with COVID-19, enrolled during active disease. The sample was peripheral blood. The chain carries TRBV4-1 and TRBJ1-4, with TRBD1 identical over 7 bases. Written as DNA, the CDR3 is TGCGCCAGCAGCCAAGACTATCGGATTCGGGACGACAGGGACGAAAAACTGTTTTTT. This translates into CASSQDYRIRDDRDEKLFF.